This TCR beta chain was sequenced for a study of blood T cells in healthy people across ages. At the level of the study: Template-switching capture recovered about one barcoded beta molecule per two T cells. Study-wide findings and caveats: Those diversity estimates obtained from one million T cells were thought to be underestimates. The study found more naive CD4+ cells and higher diversity in long-lived than aged donors.

This CDR3 is 17 amino acids long. The germline V gene has CDR1 KGHDR and CDR2 SFDVKD. The use of a sample-barcoded 5' primer and a J-beta primer mix characterized a second PCR of about 7 to 12 cycles. MiXCR, run by TCRdb on the 5' RACE reads, gives a single entry per CDR3 protein. The sample holds 550,000 to 800,000 distinct CDR3 sequences, more than 20% seen once. Total RNA was isolated from each sample in quantities of at least 6 micrograms. This clonotype was counted between two and nine times. Its matching antigen is unknown. The junction differs from germline at one of its ends, possibly a read error.

This chain connects TRBV24-1 to TRBJ2-1, with 10 nucleotides matching TRBD2. Specimen: blood. This TCR was sampled from a man aged 65 to 79 in good health. CDR3: CTTSDLRLAGDPHEQFF. CDR3 sequence (DNA): TGTACCACCAGTGATTTGAGGCTAGCGGGAGATCCCCATGAGCAGTTCTTC.